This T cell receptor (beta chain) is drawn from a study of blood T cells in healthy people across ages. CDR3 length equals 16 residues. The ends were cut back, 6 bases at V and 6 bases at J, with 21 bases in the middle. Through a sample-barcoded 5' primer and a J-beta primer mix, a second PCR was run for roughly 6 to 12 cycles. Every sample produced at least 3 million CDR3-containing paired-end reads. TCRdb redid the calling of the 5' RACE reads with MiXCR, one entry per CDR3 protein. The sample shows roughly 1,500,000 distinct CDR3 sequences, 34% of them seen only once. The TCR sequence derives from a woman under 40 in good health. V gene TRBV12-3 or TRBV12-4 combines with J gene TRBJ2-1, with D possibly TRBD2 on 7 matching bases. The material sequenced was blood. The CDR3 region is CASSTGRTRGINEQFF. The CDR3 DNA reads TGTGCCAGCAGCACCGGGAGGACTAGGGGGATCAATGAGCAGTTCTTC.